This T cell receptor beta chain was recovered during a study of T cells in Graves' hyperthyroidism and ophthalmopathy. The PBMCs were taken from about 10 ml of fresh peripheral blood. V lost 6 bases and J lost 5, with 19 bases in between. CDR3 size: 15 residues. Amplification targeted TCR beta CDR3 regions from RNA transcripts. HTBI primers were the set used in a first-round RT-PCR of the TCR CDR3. TCRdb independently ran MiXCR on the multiplex PCR reads; one entry per CDR3 protein. The profile shows more than 45,000 distinct CDR3 sequences, roughly 52% of them singletons. The sample taken for sequencing was blood. V is TRBV12-3 or TRBV12-4 and J is TRBJ1-2; tentatively, D is TRBD1 (5 bases). The clonotype originates from a woman aged 30 to 39 with Graves' ophthalmopathy. Here the CDR3 reads CASRWGTGNTYGYTF. CDR3 nucleotide sequence: TGTGCCAGCAGGTGGGGAACAGGAAATACATATGGCTACACCTTC.